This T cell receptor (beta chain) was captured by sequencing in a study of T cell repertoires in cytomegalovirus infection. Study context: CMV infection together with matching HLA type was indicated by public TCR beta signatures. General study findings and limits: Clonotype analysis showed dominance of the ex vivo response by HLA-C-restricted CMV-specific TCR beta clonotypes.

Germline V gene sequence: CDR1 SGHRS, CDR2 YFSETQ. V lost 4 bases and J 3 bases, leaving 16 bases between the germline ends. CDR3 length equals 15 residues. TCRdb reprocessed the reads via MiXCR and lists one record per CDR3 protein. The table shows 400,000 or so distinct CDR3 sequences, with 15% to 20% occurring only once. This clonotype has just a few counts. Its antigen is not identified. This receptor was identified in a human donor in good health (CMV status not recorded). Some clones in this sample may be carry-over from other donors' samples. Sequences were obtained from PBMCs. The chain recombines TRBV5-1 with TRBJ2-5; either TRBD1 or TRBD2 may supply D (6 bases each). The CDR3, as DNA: TGCGCCAGCAGCCTGGAGGGGGGAGTGGAAGAGACCCAGTACTTC. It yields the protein CASSLEGGVEETQYF.